The 24 T cell receptor beta chains below all came from one sample that was sequenced in a study of regulatory T cells in long-lasting Graves disease. The authors built TCR beta libraries using iRepertoire HTBI primers and Arm-PCR of CDR3 regions. TCRdb fed the multiplex PCR reads into MiXCR, producing one record per CDR3 protein. The top ten hold roughly 13% of the sample, which has a few hundred thousand distinct CDR3 sequences, 20% seen once. As for time point: newly diagnosed GD, antithyroid drugs for less than 3 months. Researchers made the TCR library from RNA that was extracted from PBMCs. The sample consisted of peripheral blood mononuclear cells (PBMCs), taken at new diagnosis, from a patient treated with antithyroid drugs. The receptor source for this set is a female donor with Graves disease.

This clonotype has at least ten counts. The chain recombines TRBV7-6 with TRBJ2-3; a weak D match, TRBD1 (5 bases). Germline-derived CDR1 and CDR2 are SGHVS and FNYEAQ. Deletions cut 5 bases from V and 0 bases from J, with 12 bases between. The CDR3 sequence is 15 residues long. The CDR3 sequence is CASSRQGISTDTQYF. As DNA, the CDR3 is TGTGCCAGCAGCCGGCAGGGAATTAGCACAGATACGCAGTATTTT.

This clonotype appeared many times. The chain employs TRBV27 and TRBJ2-3, with D unclear. The CDR3 has 13 residues. CDR1 and CDR2 (germline): MNHEY, SMNVEV (reference sequence). Trimming shortened V by 11 bases and J by 4 bases, and 16 bases separated the two germline ends. CDR3 protein: CARESGYPDTQYF. Written as DNA, the CDR3 is TGTGCCCGCGAATCCGGGTATCCAGATACGCAGTATTTT.

Remarks on this clonotype: A far larger clone is off by one base, so a read error is likely. The chain recombines TRBV7-9 with TRBJ2-2, with D perhaps matching TRBD1 (6 bases). Germline-derived CDR1 and CDR2 are SEHNR and FQNEAQ (reference sequence). V dropped 5 bases and J dropped 2 bases, with 12 bases sitting between them. This CDR3 is 15 amino acids long. DNA for the CDR3: TGTGCCAGCAGCGGGAGCAGGGGTAACACCGGGGAGCTGTTTTTT. Translated, it gives CASSGSRGNTGELFF.

This clonotype was observed many times. This rearrangement joins TRBV7-2 to TRBJ2-1; 9 bases match TRBD2. This CDR3 comprises 16 residues. V was clipped by 1 base and J by 10 bases; unmatched bases: 11. Germline V gene lookup returns CDR1 SGHTA and CDR2 FQGNSA. The chain's CDR3 is CASSLVASGALVEQFF. CDR3 coding DNA: TGTGCCAGCAGCTTAGTGGCTAGCGGGGCCCTTGTGGAGCAGTTCTTC.

This clonotype came up many times. The chain combines TRBV20-1 with TRBJ2-7; TRBD1 matches 10 bases. The trim removed 0 bases at V and 2 bases at J, leaving 4 bases unmatched. Germline assignment: CDR1 DFQATT and CDR2 SNEGSKA (reference sequence). The CDR3 runs 15 residues. The DNA for the CDR3 is TGCAGTGCTAGAGACCGGGACAGGGGAACCTACGAGCAGTACTTC. Translation gives CSARDRDRGTYEQYF.

This clonotype was recorded many times. The chain is built from TRBV7-2 and TRBJ1-6; weak D call: TRBD1 (5 bases). Germline loops: CDR1 SGHTA, CDR2 FQGNSA. This CDR3 region has 16 residues. The V gene lost 5 bases and the J gene lost 0 bases, with 11 bases spanning the gap. CDR3 region: CASSGDQGSYNSPLHF. The CDR3 region has the DNA TGTGCCAGCAGCGGAGATCAGGGCTCCTATAATTCACCCCTCCACTTT.

This chain uses TRBV7-2 with TRBJ2-5, with D possibly being TRBD1 or TRBD2 (5 bases each). V gave up 7 bases and J gave up 5 bases, with 8 bases separating them. In germline, CDR1 is SGHTA, CDR2 FQGNSA. The CDR3 has 11 amino acids. The CDR3 protein is CASNWGETQYF. In DNA form, the CDR3 reads TGTGCCAGCAACTGGGGGGAGACCCAGTACTTC.

Many counts were recorded for this clonotype. This rearrangement joins TRBV7-2 to TRBJ1-2, with 11 nucleotides matching TRBD1. This CDR3 region has 13 residues. J lost 6 bases, V lost 5 bases, and 2 bases had no gene match. In germline, CDR1 is SGHTA, CDR2 FQGNSA. The CDR3 DNA follows: TGTGCCAGCAGCCGGGGACAGGGGGATGGCTACACCTTC. This encodes CASSRGQGDGYTF. Full variable domain (remainder filled in from reference TRBV7-2 and TRBJ1-2): GAGVSQSPSNKVTEKGKDVELRCDPISGHTALYWYRQSLGQGLEFLIYFQGNSAPDKSGLPSDRFSAERTGGSVSTLTIQRTQQEDSAVYLCASSRGQGDGYTFGSGTRLTVV.

This clonotype was picked up a small number of times. This sequence may be a read error, since a much larger clone differs from it by one base. This likely comes from a read error, as the CDR3 has no conserved phenylalanine or tryptophan at its end. The chain has TRBV7-9 and TRBJ2-3; tentative D call: TRBD1 (5 bases). Per the germline V gene, CDR1 is SEHNR and CDR2 is FQNEAQ (reference sequence). The CDR3 totals 14 residues. V gave up 1 base and J gave up 6 bases, with 11 bases separating them. The CDR3 DNA is TGTGCCAGCAGCTTAGTAAGGGGTGGTGATACGCAGTATCTT. Residues: CASSLVRGGDTQYL.

This clonotype was seen many times. This sequence joins TRBV12-3 or TRBV12-4 and TRBJ2-3; 7 bases are shared with TRBD2. V lost 4 bases and J lost 5; bases outside the gene matches: 9. The CDR3 is 15 residues long. This CDR3 is CASSYAGEVQDTQYF. The DNA for the CDR3 is TGTGCCAGCAGTTATGCGGGGGAAGTTCAAGATACGCAGTATTTT.

In this sample, this clonotype turned up many times. The CDR3, as DNA: TGCAGTGCTAGGCCGGGACTAGCGGGAGGAACTGAGCAGTACTTC. Translated, it gives CSARPGLAGGTEQYF. The chain combines TRBV20-1 with TRBJ2-7; 15 positions agree with TRBD2. V lost 3 bases to trimming and J lost 7 bases; unmatched junction nucleotides: 7. Germline V lookup: CDR1 DFQATT, CDR2 SNEGSKA (reference sequence). The length of the CDR3 is 15 residues.

This clonotype has a count of ten or more. This may stem from a read error, because a much larger clone lies one nucleotide away. This sequence joins TRBV7-8 and TRBJ2-5; D is possibly TRBD2 (5 bases). This CDR3 is built from 17 residues. V dropped 4 bases and J dropped 1 base, with 19 bases sitting between them. Germline lookup yields CDR1 SGHVS and CDR2 FQNEAQ. This CDR3 is CASSSPQAAARQETQYF. Here the CDR3 DNA reads TGTGCCAGCAGCTCCCCTCAGGCAGCGGCGCGCCAAGAGACCCAGTACTTC.

This clonotype was detected many times. The rearrangement links TRBV27 to TRBJ2-5; D is perhaps TRBD1 or TRBD2 (6 bases each). This CDR3 region has 14 residues. Germline loops: CDR1 MNHEY, CDR2 SMNVEV (reference sequence). V lost 3 bases and J 5 bases, leaving 13 bases between the germline ends. This chain's CDR3 is CASSLWGAGETQYF. CDR3 DNA: TGTGCCAGCAGTTTGTGGGGGGCCGGCGAGACCCAGTACTTC.

The J gene is TRBJ2-5, the V gene TRBV20-1; 9 nucleotides agree with TRBD2. Germline V gene sequence: CDR1 DFQATT, CDR2 SNEGSKA (reference sequence). This CDR3 contains 14 residues. V gave up 2 bases and J gave up 5 bases; unmatched junction bases: 6. The CDR3: CSARSTSGTETQYF. CDR3 coding DNA: TGCAGTGCTAGATCGACTAGCGGTACTGAGACCCAGTACTTC.

The chain recombines TRBV19 with TRBJ1-5; tentative D call: TRBD1 (6 bases). Germline CDR1 reads LNHDA; CDR2 reads SQIVND (reference sequence). Trimming stripped 9 bases from V and 3 bases from J, with 24 bases between. The length of the CDR3 is 17 residues. The DNA for the CDR3 is TGTGCCAGCACCCTCTGGGGGGGGGGGGCGGACAATCAGCCCCAGCATTTT. It yields the protein CASTLWGGGADNQPQHF.

This clonotype was observed many times. The chain carries TRBV25-1 and TRBJ2-3; D tentatively fits TRBD1 or TRBD2 (5 bases each). The CDR3 is 14 residues long. Looked up from germline, CDR1 is MGHDK and CDR2 is SYGVNS. V was cut by 4 bases and J by 2 bases, with 10 bases left in between. The CDR3 bases are TGTGCCAGCAGTGGGGGACGGCTCACAGATACGCAGTATTTT. It yields the protein CASSGGRLTDTQYF.

The genes are TRBV5-1 and TRBJ2-5; 9 positions match TRBD1. The CDR3 is 14 residues long. V was clipped by 2 bases and J by 5 bases; unmatched bases: 4. Per germline, CDR1 SGHRS and CDR2 YFSETQ. CDR3 region: CASSLQGAVETQYF. CDR3 DNA sequence: TGCGCCAGCAGCTTACAGGGGGCGGTGGAGACCCAGTACTTC. The full variable domain, rest sourced from reference TRBV5-1 and TRBJ2-5, is KAGVTQTPRYLIKTRGQQVTLSCSPISGHRSVSWYQQTPGQGLQFLFEYFSETQRNKGNFPGRFSGRQFSNSRSEMNVSTLELGDSALYLCASSLQGAVETQYFGPGTRLLVL.

This clonotype occurred once. A far larger clone is one base from this, pointing to a likely read error. J is TRBJ1-2 and V is TRBV6-1, with 7 positions matching TRBD1. The CDR3 runs to 19 residues. V trimming: 6 bases; J trimming: 4 bases; junction bases outside the gene matches: 23. Germline assignment: CDR1 MNHNS and CDR2 SASEGT. In nucleotides, the CDR3 is TGTGCCAGCAGACCACGGCGGGACAGCAACACCGGGCCTACCTATGGCTACACCTTC. Protein: CASRPRRDSNTGPTYGYTF.

Points on this clonotype: A read error is possible here, since a much larger clone lies one base away. The chain employs TRBV4-3 and TRBJ2-1; D gene uncertain. Trimming pared 2 bases from V and 10 bases from J, leaving 12 bases between. The CDR3 is 13 amino acids. CDR1 is LGHNA and CDR2 is YSLEER in the germline V gene. The DNA of the CDR3 is TGCGCCAGCAGCCAATGGGCCTCTTACGAGCAGTTCTTC. As protein: CASSQWASYEQFF.

The sample holds a few counts of this clonotype. The CDR3 DNA reads TGTGCCAGCAGCCTGGAGAGCTCCTACAATGAGCAGTTCTTC. This codes for CASSLESSYNEQFF. The V and J genes are TRBV9 and TRBJ2-1; the D is unclear. Per germline, CDR1 SGDLS and CDR2 YYNGEE. The CDR3 runs to 14 residues. V lost 4 bases and J lost 0, with 8 bases in between.

The chain recombines TRBV20-1 with TRBJ2-3, with D possibly matching TRBD2 (6 bases). This CDR3 contains 14 residues. V was cut by 6 bases and J by 1 base, with 14 bases left in between. CDR1 and CDR2 from the germline V gene are DFQATT and SNEGSKA (reference sequence). Here the CDR3 reads CSAILARGTDTQYF. In nucleotides, the CDR3 is TGCAGTGCGATACTAGCTAGGGGCACAGATACGCAGTATTTT.

This clonotype showed up just a few times. A single base separates this from a much larger clone, so it may be a read error. The rearrangement uses TRBV7-6 and TRBJ2-5; possibly TRBD1 for D (5 bases). Germline loops: CDR1 SGHVS, CDR2 FNYEAQ. This CDR3 region has 12 residues. The CDR3, as DNA: TGTGCCAGCAGCGATGGGGCAGAGGCCCAGTACTTC. Its protein product is CASSDGAEAQYF.

This clonotype was seen many times. This chain uses TRBV3-1 with TRBJ1-6; D call uncertain. This CDR3 is built from 13 residues. The ends were cut back, 8 bases at V and 7 bases at J, with 12 bases in the middle. Germline values: CDR1 LGHDT, CDR2 YNNKEL (reference sequence). The CDR3 sequence is CASGVTENSPLHF. As DNA, the CDR3 is TGTGCCAGCGGCGTGACCGAAAATTCACCCCTCCACTTT.

A single count supports this clonotype. This sequence joins TRBV3-2 and TRBJ2-1; TRBD2 is the table's D call and was not checked against the DNA. TRBV3-2 is described as a pseudogene. The CDR3 runs to 19 residues. CDR3 DNA: TGTGCCAGCAGCCAAGATCTACTAGCGGGAGGGGGGTCCTACAATGAGCAGTTCTTC. Translation gives CASSQDLLAGGGSYNEQFF.